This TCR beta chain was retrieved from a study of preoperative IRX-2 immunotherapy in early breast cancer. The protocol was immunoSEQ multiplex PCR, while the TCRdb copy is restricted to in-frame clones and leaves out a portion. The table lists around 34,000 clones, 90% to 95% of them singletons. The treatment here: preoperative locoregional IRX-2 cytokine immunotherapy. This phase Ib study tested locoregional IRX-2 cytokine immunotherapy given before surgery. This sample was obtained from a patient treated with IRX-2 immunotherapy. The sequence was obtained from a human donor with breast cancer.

The CDR3 here is CASSPTSGSYNEQFF. The CDR3 DNA sequence: TGTGCCAGCAGCCCCACTAGCGGGTCCTACAATGAGCAGTTCTTC. V usage is TRBV2 and J usage is TRBJ2-1, with 9 bases matching TRBD2. With V trimmed by 6 bases and J by 1 base, 4 bases remained unmatched. CDR3 length: 15 residues. Germline-derived CDR1 and CDR2 are SNHLY and FYNNEI.